These T cell receptor beta chains were read from a single sample in a study of blood T cell repertoires in COVID-19. This table comes from immunoSEQ multiplex PCR, and its TCRdb copy is limited to in-frame clones, with some not included. The sample lists around 88,000 clones, approximately 84% occurring once. Material for sequencing was peripheral blood. These TCRs come from a man in his sixties with acute or convalescent COVID-19. Each CDR3 is given with its conserved first and last residue. D genes are given only for firm matches. For some rows the clone size is stated as once, few or many, or as a class when expanded; others skip it.

clone_size	j_call	v_call	d_call	cdr3_nt	cdr3_aa
.	TRBJ2-7	TRBV5-4	TRBD2	TGTGCCAGCAGCTTGAAAGGGACTAGGTCCTACGAGCAGTACTTC	CASSLKGTRSYEQYF
.	TRBJ1-4	TRBV7-2	.	TGTGCCAGCAGCGGTCGTGGCAGAACTAATGAAAAACTGTTTTTT	CASSGRGRTNEKLFF
.	TRBJ1-6	TRBV5-5	.	TGTGCCAGCAGCCCATTACCAGATAATTCACCCCTCCACTTT	CASSPLPDNSPLHF
.	TRBJ1-1	TRBV10-3	TRBD1	TGTGCCATAGGACAGGGGTCTCCTGAAGCTTTCTTT	CAIGQGSPEAFF
.	TRBJ2-3	TRBV7-2	TRBD1	TGTGCCAGCAGCATGATACAGGGGCTGAAAGATACGCAGTATTTT	CASSMIQGLKDTQYF
few	TRBJ1-1	TRBV19	TRBD1	TGTGCCAGTAGTATAGGGACAGGGGACACTGAAGCTTTCTTT	CASSIGTGDTEAFF
.	TRBJ1-5	TRBV2	TRBD1	TGTGCCAGTGCGGACAGGGCAAACAATCAGCCCCAGCATTTT	CASADRANNQPQHF
.	TRBJ2-7	TRBV6-5	TRBD2	TGTGCCAGCAGTCCATCAGCGGGACTAGGGTACGAGCAGTACTTC	CASSPSAGLGYEQYF
.	TRBJ1-2	TRBV18	.	TGTGCCAGCTCACCACCGGTCCCAGGCCTCCGCGAGGGCTACACCTTC	CASSPPVPGLREGYTF
.	TRBJ2-5	TRBV6-4	TRBD1	TGTGCCAGCAGTGACGACGCGAACAGGGGGCTCAATTGCGGGGGAGAGACCCAGTACTTC	CASSDDANRGLNCGGETQYF
.	TRBJ2-1	TRBV2	TRBD2	TGTGCCAGCAGTGAAAGTTGGGCTAGCGGGAGAAGTGAGCAGTTCTTC	CASSESWASGRSEQFF
once	TRBJ2-2	TRBV24-1	TRBD1	TGTGCCACCAGTGAGGCAGGGGGTTTAACCGGGGAGCTGTTTTTT	CATSEAGGLTGELFF
.	TRBJ2-1	TRBV28	TRBD2	TGTGCCAGCTGGGGGCGCGGGAGGGCCTACAATGAGCAGTTCTTC	CASWGRGRAYNEQFF
.	TRBJ2-7	TRBV11-2	TRBD1	TGTGCCAGCAGCTTAGGGAGGACAGGGGGTTACGAGCAGTACTTC	CASSLGRTGGYEQYF
.	TRBJ2-5	TRBV6-2/TRBV6-3	.	TGTGCCAGCAGTTACAGAGCGGAAGAGACCCAGTACTTC	CASSYRAEETQYF
.	TRBJ1-2	TRBV3-1/TRBV3-2	TRBD1	TGTGCCAGCAGCAACTCAGGGGGCGGATTTGGCTACACCTTC	CASSNSGGGFGYTF
once	TRBJ2-6	TRBV2	TRBD2	TGTGCCAGCAAGGGAGGGTCCTCTGGGGCCAACGTCCTGACTTTC	CASKGGSSGANVLTF
.	TRBJ2-3	TRBV19	TRBD1	TGTGCCAGTAGAGTGACAGGGGGCCCAACAGATACGCAGTATTTT	CASRVTGGPTDTQYF
few	TRBJ2-5	TRBV24-1	TRBD2	TGTGCCACCAGTGATCCCGCTCTAGCGGGGGGGGAGACCCAGTACTTC	CATSDPALAGGETQYF
.	TRBJ2-7	TRBV12-3/TRBV12-4	TRBD2	TGTGCCAGCAGGCAACTAGCGGGCTACGAGCAGTACTTC	CASRQLAGYEQYF
.	TRBJ2-3	TRBV27	.	TGTGCCAGCAGTTTAATCCGACCTAGGGGGACAGATACGCAGTATTTT	CASSLIRPRGTDTQYF